This T cell receptor (beta chain) is drawn from a study of blood T cell repertoires in COVID-19. Study-wide context: The study drew acute and convalescent COVID-19 samples from the United States, Italy and Spain. PBMCs, B-cell-depleted T cells, or T cells were the source of the cDNA or gDNA that made up the material.

Methods used by the authors: Scientists estimated how many nucleated cells there were by amplifying reference gene primers. Sequencing used immunoSEQ multiplex PCR; TCRdb keeps in-frame clones, though not all of them. V, J and clone size were drawn from that table, and D and trimming were deduced from the DNA. Of some 10,000 clones in the sample, roughly 90% were seen once. Sequencing was performed on peripheral blood. The sequence derives from a human donor in a cohort sampled during active COVID-19.

CDR3: CASRLAGDTQYF. The CDR3 nucleotides read TGTGCCAGTAGACTGGCGGGGGATACGCAGTATTTT. J is TRBJ2-3 and V is TRBV19, with TRBD2 as a possible D gene (6 bases). CDR1 is LNHDA, CDR2 SQIVND, per germline (reference sequence). The CDR3 spans 12 residues. The ends were cut back, 6 bases at V and 6 bases at J, with 10 bases in the middle.